The subject of this entry is one T cell receptor (beta chain). The sample is drawn from a study of OX40 agonist ivuxolimab in advanced cancers. Patients who had autoimmune disease history or got systemic immunosuppression were left out. Looked up from germline, CDR1 is KGHSH and CDR2 is LQKENI. Trimming cost V 1 base and J 4 bases; bases outside gene matches: 7. CDR3 length: 17 amino acids. The table came from immunoSEQ multiplex PCR; TCRdb's copy has only in-frame clones and leaves some out. Here the sample spans about 85,000 clones, about 86% being singletons. V is TRBV18 and J is TRBJ2-5, with 12 bases fitting TRBD1. This TCR was recovered from an adult with an advanced solid tumor such as melanoma, head and neck, liver or kidney cancer. Material: CD4+ or CD8+ T cells sorted from blood, obtained in a trial of the OX40 agonist ivuxolimab. DNA for the CDR3: TGTGCCAGCTCACCACGCGGGACAGGGGGCGGTGGAGAGACCCAGTACTTC. Residues: CASSPRGTGGGGETQYF.